Each of the 2 T cell receptor beta chains below was sequenced from the same sample in a study of T-cell reconstitution after alpha-beta-depleted transplantation in children. Unique molecular identifiers tagged the TCRbeta library. Each CDR3 protein is one row after TCRdb ran MiXCR on the PCR reads. The sample contains 240,000 or so distinct CDR3 sequences, roughly 8% of which appear only once. Sample: PBMCs, mostly from graft donor cells, taken 180 days after TCRalphabeta/CD19-depleted stem cell transplant. These receptors all come from a male patient between 5 and 17 years old who had a stem cell transplant for acute lymphoblastic leukemia, so the T cells may come from the graft donor.

This clonotype has at least ten counts. The genes are TRBV4-3 and TRBJ2-7, with a weak D call TRBD1 (5 bases). Germline V CDR1 and CDR2: LGHNA, YSLEER. The V end was cut by 1 base, the J end by 5 bases, with 9 bases between. This CDR3 has 13 amino acids. This CDR3 is CASSQVWGHEQYF. CDR3 sequence (DNA): TGCGCCAGCAGCCAAGTATGGGGCCACGAGCAGTACTTC.

With regard to this clonotype: A much more abundant neighbour one base away suggests this may be a read error. This chain uses TRBV20-1 with TRBJ2-3, with D possibly TRBD2 on 5 matching bases. Germline V lookup: CDR1 DFQATT, CDR2 SNEGSKA (reference sequence). The CDR3 contains 15 residues. The DNA of the CDR3 is TGCAGTGCTCCCTCCGCCGGTTCTAGCACAGATACGCGGTATTTT. It encodes CSAPSAGSSTDTRYF.